The 7 T cell receptor beta chains given below trace back to one sample, sequenced in a study of blood T cell repertoires in COVID-19. Sequenced by immunoSEQ multiplex PCR; TCRdb stores in-frame clones only, minus some. The sample records 150,000 to 200,000 clones, about 80% being singletons. Sequenced sample: peripheral blood. These receptors were obtained from an elderly woman with acute or convalescent COVID-19.

CDR3 coding DNA: TGTGTTACGGGATCAAGGGACACTGAAGCTTTCTTT. Translating it yields CVTGSRDTEAFF. This chain joins TRBV11-1 and TRBJ1-1; D is unresolved. The CDR3 runs to 12 residues. Per germline, CDR1 SGHAT and CDR2 FQDESV (reference sequence).

V is TRBV5-1 and J is TRBJ1-2; a weak D match, TRBD1 (6 bases). The germline gives CDR1 SGHRS, CDR2 YFSETQ. V lost 7 bases and J lost 2, with 12 bases in between. The CDR3 is made up of 13 amino acids. CDR3 residues: CASRTGLNYGYTF. DNA for the CDR3: TGCGCCAGCCGCACAGGGTTAAACTATGGCTACACCTTC.

The chain recombines TRBV21-1 with TRBJ1-2; the tabulated D call, TRBD1, remains unverified against the DNA. TRBV21-1 is flagged as a pseudogene. The CDR3 sequence is 13 residues long. The CDR3 DNA reads TGTGCCAGCAGCAATCAAACAGGGAACGGCTACACCTTC. This translates into CASSNQTGNGYTF.

The chain combines TRBV7-9 with TRBJ2-7; no reliable D call. CDR3 length: 11 amino acids. The V end lost 4 bases, the J end lost 3 bases, and 4 bases lay between the germline ends. Germline V gene data show CDR1 as SEHNR and CDR2 as FQNEAQ (reference sequence). Written as DNA, the CDR3 is TGTGCCAGCAGCTCCTACTACGAGCAGTACTTC. Translating it yields CASSSYYEQYF.

As regards this clone: The same CDR3 is also encoded by other DNA sequences in this sample. V gene TRBV3-1 (or the pseudogene TRBV3-2) combines with J gene TRBJ1-5, with a weak D call TRBD1 (5 bases). Germline loops: CDR1 LGHDT, CDR2 YNNKEL (reference sequence). V lost 3 bases and J 2 bases, leaving 8 bases between the germline ends. The CDR3 runs to 14 residues. The CDR3 bases are TGTGCCAGCAGCCAGGGGGGTGGCAATCAGCCCCAGCATTTT. Protein sequence: CASSQGGGNQPQHF.

This chain joins TRBV20-1 and TRBJ2-7, with D maybe TRBD1 (5 bases). The germline CDR1 and CDR2 sequences are DFQATT and SNEGSKA (reference sequence). The V gene lost 3 bases and the J gene lost 3 bases, with 9 bases spanning the gap. This CDR3 has 12 residues. Here the CDR3 reads CSASPRVYEQYF. CDR3 nucleotide sequence: TGCAGTGCTAGTCCCAGGGTCTACGAGCAGTACTTC.

The chain has TRBV6-5 and TRBJ1-5; D remains ambiguous. The CDR3 is made up of 15 amino acids. Germline V lookup: CDR1 MNHEY, CDR2 SVGAGI. Trimming took 6 bases from V and 0 from J, leaving 12 bases between them. This chain's CDR3 is CASRLRRSSNQPQHF. The CDR3 nucleotides are TGTGCCAGCAGGTTACGACGGAGTAGCAATCAGCCCCAGCATTTT.